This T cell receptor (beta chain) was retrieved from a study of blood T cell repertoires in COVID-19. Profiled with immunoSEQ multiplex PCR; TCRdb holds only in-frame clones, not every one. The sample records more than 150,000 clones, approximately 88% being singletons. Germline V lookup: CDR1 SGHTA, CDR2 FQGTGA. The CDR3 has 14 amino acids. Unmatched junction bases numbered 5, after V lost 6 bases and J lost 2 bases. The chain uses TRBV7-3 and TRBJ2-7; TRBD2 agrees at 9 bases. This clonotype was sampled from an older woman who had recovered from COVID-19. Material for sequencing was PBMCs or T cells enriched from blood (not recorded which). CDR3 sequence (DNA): TGTGCCAGCAGTCCGACTAGCGGCCCCTACGAGCAGTACTTC. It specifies CASSPTSGPYEQYF.